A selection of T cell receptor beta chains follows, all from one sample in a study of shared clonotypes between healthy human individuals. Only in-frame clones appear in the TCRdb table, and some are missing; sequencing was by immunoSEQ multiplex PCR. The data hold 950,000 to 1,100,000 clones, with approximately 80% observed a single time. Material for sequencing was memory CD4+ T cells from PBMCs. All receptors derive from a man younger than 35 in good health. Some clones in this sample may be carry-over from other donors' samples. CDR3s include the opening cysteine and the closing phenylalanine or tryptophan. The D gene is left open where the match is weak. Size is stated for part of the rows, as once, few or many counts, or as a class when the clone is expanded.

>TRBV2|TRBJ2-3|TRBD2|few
TGTGCCAGCAGTGAAGCGCTTTGGGCGGGAGGTAGCTCAGATACGCAGTATTTT
CASSEALWAGGSSDTQYF
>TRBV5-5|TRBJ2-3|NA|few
TGTGCCAGCAGCCTTCGGACAGATACGCAGTATTTT
CASSLRTDTQYF
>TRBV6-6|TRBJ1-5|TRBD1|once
TGTGCCAGCAGCCCGCGGACAGGGGATATGGGTCAGCCCCAGCATTTT
CASSPRTGDMGQPQHF
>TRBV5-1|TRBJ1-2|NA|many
TGCGCCAGCAGCTTGGTGCCAGGGCCTAACTATGGCTACACCTTC
CASSLVPGPNYGYTF
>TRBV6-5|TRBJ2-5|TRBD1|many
TGTGCCAGCAGGGGGACAGGGGAACCCCAAGAGACCCAGTACTTC
CASRGTGEPQETQYF
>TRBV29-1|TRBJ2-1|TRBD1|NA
TGCAGCGGGGGACAGGTGAACAATGAGCAGTTCTTC
CSGGQVNNEQFF
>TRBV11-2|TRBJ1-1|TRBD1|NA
TGTGCCAGCAGCTCTCAGGACAGGAAGGGTCGCACTGAAGCTTTCTTT
CASSSQDRKGRTEAFF
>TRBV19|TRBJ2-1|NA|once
TGTGCCAGTAGTCTCGAAACAGGGTTAGGCAATGAGCAGTTCTTC
CASSLETGLGNEQFF
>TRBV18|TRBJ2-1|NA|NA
TGTGCCAGCTCACCACAACAGTACAATGAGCAGTTCTTC
CASSPQQYNEQFF
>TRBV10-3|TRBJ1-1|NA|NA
TGTGCCATCAGTGAGTCCCCCCAACGTCTCGGCACGGTCACTGAAGCTTTCTTT
CAISESPQRLGTVTEAFF
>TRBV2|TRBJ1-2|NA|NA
TGTGCCAGCAACCGACGAGGACGGGTTTATGGCTACACCTTC
CASNRRGRVYGYTF
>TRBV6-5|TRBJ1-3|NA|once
TGTGCCAGCAGTTCCCAAACTGGAAACACCATATATTTT
CASSSQTGNTIYF
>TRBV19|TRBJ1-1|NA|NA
TGTGCCAGCCCGGCCCCGGGGAACACTGAAGCTTTCTTT
CASPAPGNTEAFF
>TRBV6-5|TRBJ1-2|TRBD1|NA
TGTGCCAGCAGTTTCAGGGGGATCGCTGGCTACACCTTC
CASSFRGIAGYTF
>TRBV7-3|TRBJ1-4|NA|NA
TGTGCCAGCAGTCAGACAACAGGTGAAAAACTGTTTTTT
CASSQTTGEKLFF
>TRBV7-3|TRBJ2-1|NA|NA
TGTGCCAGCAGCACGACTTATTCAAGCTACAATGAGCAGTTCTTC
CASSTTYSSYNEQFF
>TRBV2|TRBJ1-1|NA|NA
TGTGCCAGCAGCGCTACCAAAGCTTTCTTT
CASSATKAFF
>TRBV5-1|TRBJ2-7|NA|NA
TGCGCCAGCAGCCGATCTCTCACAGAATCCTACGAGCAGTACTTC
CASSRSLTESYEQYF
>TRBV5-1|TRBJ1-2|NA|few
TGCGCCAGCAGCCCGACAGAGCCCTATGGCTACACCTTC
CASSPTEPYGYTF
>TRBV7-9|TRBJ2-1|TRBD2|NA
TGTGCCAGCAGCTTCGGGACTAGCGGACACAATGAGCAGTTCTTC
CASSFGTSGHNEQFF
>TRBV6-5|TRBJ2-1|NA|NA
TGTGCCAGCAGTTTCTTCGACCGATACTCCTACAATGAGCAGTTCTTC
CASSFFDRYSYNEQFF
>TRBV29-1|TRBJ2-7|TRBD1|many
TGCAGCGTTGGAGGGACAGCTAACTACGAGCAGTACTTC
CSVGGTANYEQYF
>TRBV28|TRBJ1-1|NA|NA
TGTGCCAGCAGTTCCCCTGACACACTAAAAGCTTTCTTT
CASSSPDTLKAFF
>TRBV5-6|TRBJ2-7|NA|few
TGTGCCAGCAGCGGATATGGTAGGGAGCAGTACTTC
CASSGYGREQYF
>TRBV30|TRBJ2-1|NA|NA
TGTGCCTGGAGGCAAATCAGGGTCGAGCAGTTCTTC
CAWRQIRVEQFF
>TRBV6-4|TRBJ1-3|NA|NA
TGTGCCAGCAGCTCGGACCATGGAAACACCATATATTTT
CASSSDHGNTIYF
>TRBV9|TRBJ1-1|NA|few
TGTGCCAGCAGCGTAGGGTTGGGGGCAGAGTTGAACACTGAAGCTTTCTTT
CASSVGLGAELNTEAFF
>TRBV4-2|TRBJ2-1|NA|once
TGTGCCAGCAGCCAAGAGGGGGCATTTCGGGCGTCTCGTTCCTACAATGAGCAGTTCTTC
CASSQEGAFRASRSYNEQFF
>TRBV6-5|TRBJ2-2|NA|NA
TGTGCCAGCAGGACCATAATGAACACCGGGGAGCTGTTTTTT
CASRTIMNTGELFF
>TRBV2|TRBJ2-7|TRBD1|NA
TGTGCCAGCAGCCCGGACAGGGTATCGCCCTACGAGCAGTACTTC
CASSPDRVSPYEQYF
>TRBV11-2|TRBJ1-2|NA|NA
TGTGCCAGCAGCTTAGCAGGGAGAGGGAGTGGCTACACCTTC
CASSLAGRGSGYTF
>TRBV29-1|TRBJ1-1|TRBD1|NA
TGCAGCGCTTGGGGGGGACGGGACAGGAACACTGAAGCTTTCTTT
CSAWGGRDRNTEAFF
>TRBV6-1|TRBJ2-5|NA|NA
TGTGCCAGCAGTGATGGGGGGGCCCAAGAGACCCAGTACTTC
CASSDGGAQETQYF
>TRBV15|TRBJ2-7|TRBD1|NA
TGTGCCACCAGCGCCGGACAGGAGTACGAGCAGTACTTC
CATSAGQEYEQYF
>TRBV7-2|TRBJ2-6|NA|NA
TGTGCCAGCAGCCGACAGCACTCTGGGGCCAACGTCCTGACTTTC
CASSRQHSGANVLTF
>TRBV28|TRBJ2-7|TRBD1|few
TGTGCCAGCAGTACCCTCTCCGGGACAGGCGTGTGGCAGTACTTC
CASSTLSGTGVWQYF
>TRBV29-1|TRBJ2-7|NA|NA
TGCAGCGCCCGAGATAGGCGATCGGGGGGCGAGTCCTACGAGCAGTACTTC
CSARDRRSGGESYEQYF
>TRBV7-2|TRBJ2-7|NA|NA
TGTGCCAGCAGCGAGAGGGACGGACCCTACGAGCAGTACTTC
CASSERDGPYEQYF
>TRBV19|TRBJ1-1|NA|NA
TGTGCCAGTCGGAGGGGCACTGAAGCTTTCTTT
CASRRGTEAFF
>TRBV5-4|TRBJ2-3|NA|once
TGTGCCAGCAGCTCAAGCAGCTACACAGATACGCAGTATTTT
CASSSSSYTDTQYF
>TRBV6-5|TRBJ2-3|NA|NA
TGTGCCAGCCGGCGGGACACTTATACGCAGTATTTT
CASRRDTYTQYF
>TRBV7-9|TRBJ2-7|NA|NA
TGTGCCAGCAGCTCGGAAACAGGTCTGGGCTACGAGCAGTACTTC
CASSSETGLGYEQYF
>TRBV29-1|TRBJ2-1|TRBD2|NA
TGCAGCGTTTTATCGCGGGAGGGCATCTCCCACAATGAGCAGTTCTTC
CSVLSREGISHNEQFF
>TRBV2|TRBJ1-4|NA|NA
TGTGCCAGCAGTGGGAGAACTAATGAAAAACTGTTTTTT
CASSGRTNEKLFF
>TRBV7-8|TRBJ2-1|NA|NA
TGTGCCAGCAGCCTTTCTAGAGGTGAGCAGTTCTTC
CASSLSRGEQFF
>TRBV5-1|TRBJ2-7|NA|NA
TGCGCCAGCAGCGGCGTCCCAGGGGACTACGAGCAGTACTTC
CASSGVPGDYEQYF
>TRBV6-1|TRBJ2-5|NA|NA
TGTGCCAGCGGAATAGCGGAACAAGAGACCCAGTACTTC
CASGIAEQETQYF
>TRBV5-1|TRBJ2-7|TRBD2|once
TGCGCCAGCAGCTTGATTGGGGGGGACTCCTACGAGCAGTACTTC
CASSLIGGDSYEQYF